Reported below is one TCR beta chain. Trimming pared 2 bases from V and 3 bases from J, leaving 15 bases between. The CDR3 totals 15 residues. In germline, CDR1 is SGDLS, CDR2 YYNGEE. Assay used: immunoSEQ multiplex PCR; TCRdb lists only in-frame clones, some missing. The data show about 19,000 clones, with about four fifths seen just once and approximately 19% held by the top ten. This record belongs to a study of OX40 agonist ivuxolimab in advanced cancers. Study in general: Anti-PD-1, anti-PD-L1 or anti-CTLA-4 therapy given earlier was allowed, and approximately 40% had some.

Sample: CD4+ or CD8+ T cells sorted from blood, taken in a trial of the OX40 agonist ivuxolimab. The origin of this receptor is an adult with an advanced solid tumor such as melanoma, head and neck, liver or kidney cancer. V and J are TRBV9 and TRBJ2-7, with a tentative D call TRBD2 (6 bases). The CDR3 protein is CASSVGLSNDYEQYF. DNA for the CDR3: TGTGCCAGCAGCGTGGGACTGTCTAACGACTACGAGCAGTACTTC.